This T cell receptor beta chain was documented in a study of T-cell reconstitution after alpha-beta-depleted transplantation in children. Study-wide results and limits: Reportedly, only several hundred clones from non-depleted graft cells drove alpha-beta T-cell counts at about two months.

Preparation of the TCRbeta library was carried out with unique molecular identifiers. TCRdb re-derived calls from the PCR reads in MiXCR, one entry per CDR3 protein. The sample contains fewer than 150,000 distinct CDR3 sequences, 8% to 10% of which appear only once. At least ten counts were recorded for this clonotype. As yet, its antigen is unknown. Germline V lookup: CDR1 SNHLY, CDR2 FYNNEI. The J segment lost 8 bases and the V segment lost 7 bases, leaving 14 bases of the junction unmatched. The CDR3 loop spans 15 amino acids. The rearrangement links TRBV2 to TRBJ2-4; 7 bases fit TRBD1. The specimen comprised PBMCs, mostly from graft donor cells, sampled 180 days after TCRalphabeta/CD19-depleted stem cell transplant. This clonotype originated in a girl under two years old who had a stem cell transplant for combined immunodeficiency, so the T cells may come from the graft donor. CDR3 loop: CASIPLETGSDIQYF. The CDR3 nucleotides are TGTGCCAGCATTCCCCTTGAGACAGGGTCGGACATTCAGTACTTC.